These 25 T cell receptor beta chains were all obtained from the same sample, sequenced in a study of control samples from healthy donors and cancer patients. Only in-frame clones appear in the TCRdb table, and some are missing; sequencing was by immunoSEQ multiplex PCR. The sample holds some 150,000 clones, 90% to 95% seen once. The sequencing sample was made of blood. The receptors stem from a woman in her 30s in good health.

The chain employs TRBV3-1 (or the pseudogene TRBV3-2) and TRBJ1-1, with a weak D call TRBD1 (5 bases). V lost 6 bases, J lost 8 bases, and 10 bases lay in between. There are 11 residues in the CDR3. Germline CDR1 is LGHDT and CDR2 is YNNKEL (reference sequence). The CDR3 bases are TGTGCCAGCAGGTGGGGGGAGGAAGCTTTCTTT. Translated, it gives CASRWGEEAFF.

The CDR3 protein is CASSTPDGYGYTF. The DNA for the CDR3 is TGTGCCAGTAGTACCCCGGACGGCTATGGCTACACCTTC. The rearrangement links TRBV19 to TRBJ1-2; D uncertain. The germline V gene has CDR1 LNHDA and CDR2 SQIVND (reference sequence). The ends were cut back, 4 bases at V and 4 bases at J, with 10 bases in the middle. The CDR3 has 13 amino acids. Full variable domain (outside the CDR3, taken from reference TRBV19 and TRBJ1-2): DGGITQSPKYLFRKEGQNVTLSCEQNLNHDAMYWYRQDPGQGLRLIYYSQIVNDFQKGDIAEGYSVSREKKESFPLTVTSAQKNPTAFYLCASSTPDGYGYTFGSGTRLTVV.

This chain connects TRBV7-8 to TRBJ1-2; 11 bases agree with TRBD1. Germline trimming cut 5 bases from V and 9 bases from J; bases unmatched to any gene: 5. The CDR3 extends over 13 amino acids. Looked up from germline, CDR1 is SGHVS and CDR2 is FQNEAQ. Here the CDR3 reads CASSRDRGDRYTF. DNA of the CDR3: TGTGCCAGCAGCCGGGACAGGGGGGATCGCTACACCTTC. Full variable domain (missing parts from reference TRBV7-8 and TRBJ1-2): GAGVSQSPRYKVAKRGQDVALRCDPISGHVSLFWYQQALGQGPEFLTYFQNEAQLDKSGLPSDRFFAERPEGSVSTLKIQRTQQEDSAVYLCASSRDRGDRYTFGSGTRLTVV.

The rearrangement joins TRBV21-1 to TRBJ1-1; the table's D call, TRBD1, was not checked against the DNA. TRBV21-1 is tagged as a pseudogene. The CDR3 consists of 16 residues. The CDR3 spells CASSKIGGQGNTEAFF. The CDR3 DNA reads as TGTGCCAGCAGCAAAATCGGGGGACAGGGGAACACTGAAGCTTTCTTT.

This chain connects TRBV9 to TRBJ2-3, with 12 bases aligning to TRBD2. There are 15 residues in the CDR3. In germline, CDR1 is SGDLS, CDR2 YYNGEE. V shed 0 bases and J 6 bases; nucleotides not matched to a gene: 2. CDR3: CASSVGLAGVDTQYF. CDR3 nucleotide sequence: TGTGCCAGCAGCGTAGGACTAGCGGGGGTTGATACGCAGTATTTT.

The chain recombines TRBV25-1 with TRBJ1-5; possible D gene TRBD1, 5 bases. In germline, CDR1 is MGHDK, CDR2 SYGVNS. This CDR3 comprises 17 residues. V dropped 0 bases and J dropped 0 bases, with 12 bases sitting between them. CDR3 loop: CASSEYAGTYSNQPQHF. The CDR3 DNA follows: TGTGCCAGCAGTGAATATGCCGGGACGTATAGCAATCAGCCCCAGCATTTT.

The chain is built from TRBV5-1 and TRBJ2-2; D unclear. CDR3 length equals 14 residues. V gave up 1 base and J gave up 5 bases, with 9 bases separating them. Germline CDR1 SGHRS, CDR2 YFSETQ. The CDR3, as DNA: TGCGCCAGCAGCTTGACAGATTTAACCGGGGAGCTGTTTTTT. Protein sequence: CASSLTDLTGELFF.

The V gene is TRBV3-1 (or the pseudogene TRBV3-2), the J gene TRBJ1-1; maybe TRBD1 (5 bases). The V gene's germline CDR1 is LGHDT and CDR2 YNNKEL (reference sequence). V lost 5 bases and J 1 base, leaving 11 bases between the germline ends. The CDR3 loop spans 14 amino acids. The DNA for the CDR3 is TGTGCCAGCAGCACCCTAACAGGGAACACTGAAGCTTTCTTT. It translates to CASSTLTGNTEAFF.

The rearrangement links TRBV6-4 to TRBJ1-6; D perhaps matches TRBD1 (5 bases). The CDR3 sequence is 13 residues long. Germline CDR1 and CDR2: MRHNA and SNTAGT. Deletions cut 4 bases from V and 6 bases from J, with 7 bases between. Written as DNA, the CDR3 is TGTGCCAGCAGTGTCGACAGTAATTCACCCCTCCACTTT. Translated: CASSVDSNSPLHF.

This chain uses TRBV6-2 or TRBV6-3 with TRBJ2-4; no clear D. This CDR3 has 13 amino acids. The germline V and J ends were trimmed by 2 bases and 3 bases, with 5 bases remaining between them. The V gene's germline CDR1 is MNHEY and CDR2 SVGEGT. The CDR3 DNA follows: TGTGCCAGCAGTTACAGGAACAAAAACATTCAGTACTTC. Protein product: CASSYRNKNIQYF.

The chain recombines TRBV6-5 with TRBJ1-2; D uncertain. V was pared by 0 bases and J by 0 bases, with 11 bases between. Germline V CDR1 and CDR2: MNHEY, SVGAGI. The CDR3 consists of 16 residues. The CDR3 protein is CASSYSNNLANYGYTF. As DNA, the CDR3 is TGTGCCAGCAGTTACTCGAACAACTTAGCTAACTATGGCTACACCTTC.

The chain uses TRBV5-1 and TRBJ1-1; TRBD1 is a possible D gene (5 bases). Germline loops: CDR1 SGHRS, CDR2 YFSETQ. CDR3 size: 15 residues. The ends were cut back, 4 bases at V and 4 bases at J, with 17 bases in the middle. CDR3 region: CASSTRQSGGTEAFF. The CDR3 region has the DNA TGCGCCAGCAGCACACGACAGAGTGGTGGCACTGAAGCTTTCTTT.

This chain joins TRBV30 and TRBJ2-7; D gene uncertain. This CDR3 contains 11 residues. The V gene lost 3 bases and the J gene lost 2 bases, with 5 bases spanning the gap. CDR1 GTSNPN and CDR2 SVGIG come from the germline V gene (reference sequence). The chain's CDR3 is CAWRTTYEQYF. The DNA of the CDR3 is TGTGCCTGGAGAACAACCTACGAGCAGTACTTC.

In its sample, this clone was seen many times. The chain recombines TRBV28 with TRBJ2-3, with D uncertain. V dropped 2 bases and J dropped 5 bases, with 8 bases sitting between them. Germline CDR1 and CDR2: MDHEN and SYDVKM. This CDR3 is 13 amino acids long. CDR3 amino acids: CASSLLSRDTQYF. The CDR3 nucleotides are TGTGCCAGCAGTTTACTGTCCAGAGATACGCAGTATTTT.

The chain recombines TRBV15 with TRBJ2-7; D gene uncertain. The CDR3 consists of 13 residues. Trimming pared 3 bases from V and 2 bases from J, leaving 8 bases between. Germline CDR1 and CDR2: LNHNV and YYDKDF (reference sequence). CDR3 amino acids: CATSRGTPYEQYF. CDR3 DNA sequence: TGTGCCACCAGCAGGGGAACACCCTACGAGCAGTACTTC.

This chain joins TRBV7-9 and TRBJ2-2, with 9 nucleotides matching TRBD2. The J segment lost 0 bases and the V segment lost 4 bases, leaving 3 bases of the junction unmatched. CDR3 length equals 16 residues. CDR1 and CDR2 (germline): SEHNR, FQNEAQ (reference sequence). The CDR3 bases are TGTGCCAGCAGCTCGACTAGCGGTGCGAACACCGGGGAGCTGTTTTTT. As protein: CASSSTSGANTGELFF.

This chain joins TRBV5-1 and TRBJ2-5; 8 nucleotides agree with TRBD1. V trimming: 3 bases; J trimming: 5 bases; junction bases outside the gene matches: 6. The CDR3 spans 14 residues. Looked up from germline, CDR1 is SGHRS and CDR2 is YFSETQ. CDR3 sequence (DNA): TGCGCCAGCAGCTCCTCGACAGGGGTTGAGACCCAGTACTTC. Translated: CASSSSTGVETQYF.

This chain links TRBV5-4 with TRBJ2-5, with D possibly matching TRBD1 (6 bases). V was pared by 4 bases and J by 1 base, with 11 bases between. Germline CDR1 reads SGHNT; CDR2 reads YYREEE (reference sequence). The CDR3 has 14 residues. CDR3 sequence (DNA): TGTGCCAGCAGCACTAGACAGGTCCAAGAGACCCAGTACTTC. Its protein product is CASSTRQVQETQYF.

The chain recombines TRBV2 with TRBJ2-2; tentative D call: TRBD1 (6 bases). This CDR3 spans 13 amino acids. CDR1 is SNHLY and CDR2 is FYNNEI in the germline V gene. The V gene lost 5 bases and the J gene lost 3 bases, with 7 bases spanning the gap. CDR3 amino acids: CASSPGDTGELFF. For the CDR3, the DNA is TGTGCCAGCAGTCCAGGGGACACCGGGGAGCTGTTTTTT.

The V call is TRBV3-1 (or the pseudogene TRBV3-2), the J call TRBJ2-2; 13 nucleotides match TRBD2. V dropped 4 bases and J dropped 7; count of bases not matched to a gene: 3. The CDR3 runs 15 residues. Germline V lookup: CDR1 LGHDT, CDR2 YNNKEL (reference sequence). CDR3 protein: CASSPGTSGVGELFF. CDR3 coding DNA: TGTGCCAGCAGCCCTGGGACTAGCGGGGTCGGGGAGCTGTTTTTT.

The J gene is TRBJ1-1, the V gene TRBV3-1 (or the pseudogene TRBV3-2); 7 bases fit TRBD1. This CDR3 is 14 amino acids long. The V gene's germline CDR1 is LGHDT and CDR2 YNNKEL (reference sequence). The V gene end was trimmed by 3 bases and the J gene end by 0 bases; junction bases not matched to a gene: 1. CDR3 nucleotides: TGTGCCAGCAGCCAGGACAGGCTGAACACTGAAGCTTTCTTT. Translation: CASSQDRLNTEAFF.

The chain carries TRBV7-2 and TRBJ1-4; no definite D call. Germline V gene lookup returns CDR1 SGHTA and CDR2 FQGNSA. The V and J ends lost 1 base and 2 bases respectively, with 8 bases between them. CDR3 length: 15 amino acids. The CDR3 is CASSLERKTNEKLFF. Here the CDR3 DNA reads TGTGCCAGCAGCTTAGAGAGGAAGACTAATGAAAAACTGTTTTTT.

The genes are TRBV10-3 and TRBJ2-7; D uncertain. Deletions cut 0 bases from V and 4 bases from J, with 4 bases between. The V gene's germline CDR1 is ENHRY and CDR2 SYGVKD. CDR3 length: 12 residues. The CDR3 loop reads CAISESGYEQYF. In DNA, the CDR3 is TGTGCCATCAGTGAGTCCGGGTACGAGCAGTACTTC.

V is TRBV14 and J is TRBJ2-3; perhaps TRBD2 as D (6 bases). CDR1 SGHDN and CDR2 FVKESK come from the germline V gene. The ends were cut back, 3 bases at V and 4 bases at J, with 14 bases in the middle. This CDR3 region has 15 residues. The CDR3: CASSHGPGVADTQYF. The CDR3 nucleotides read TGTGCCAGCAGCCACGGCCCGGGGGTAGCAGATACGCAGTATTTT.

This sequence joins TRBV3-1 (or the pseudogene TRBV3-2) and TRBJ1-2, with TRBD1 matching 7 bases. Germline trimming cut 0 bases from V and 3 bases from J; bases unmatched to any gene: 4. From germline, CDR1 is LGHDT and CDR2 YNNKEL (reference sequence). This CDR3 is 15 amino acids long. In DNA, the CDR3 is TGTGCCAGCAGCCAAGAAAACAGGGGATACTATGGCTACACCTTC. Translating it yields CASSQENRGYYGYTF.